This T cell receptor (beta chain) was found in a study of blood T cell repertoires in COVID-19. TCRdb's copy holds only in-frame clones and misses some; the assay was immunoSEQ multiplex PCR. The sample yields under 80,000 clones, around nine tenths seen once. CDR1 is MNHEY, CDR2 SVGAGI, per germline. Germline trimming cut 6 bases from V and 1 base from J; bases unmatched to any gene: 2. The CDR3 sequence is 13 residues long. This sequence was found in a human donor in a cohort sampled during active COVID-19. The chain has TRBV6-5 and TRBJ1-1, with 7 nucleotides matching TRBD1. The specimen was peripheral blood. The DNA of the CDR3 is TGTGCCAGCAGAGGGACAGAGAACACTGAAGCTTTCTTT. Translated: CASRGTENTEAFF.